The entry below describes one T cell receptor (beta chain). The antigen is not known. This entry belongs to a study of identical twins. One entry per CDR3 protein, called by TCRdb with MiXCR from the 5' RACE reads. The sample lists about 190,000 distinct CDR3 sequences; roughly 15% were seen once. General study points: Memory repertoires showed no such pattern, whereas abundant cord blood beta clonotypes carried fewer insertions.

Trimming stripped 1 base from V and 1 base from J, with 3 bases between. This CDR3 is built from 13 residues. In germline, CDR1 is MNHEY, CDR2 SVGAGI. These data were also filed under a second study, of T cells expressing NK-cell markers. This second study says: Expanded NKG2C+ T cell clones were not confirmed as HCMV-specific.

The sample comprised CD8+ T cells sorted from blood. The TCR sequence derives from a woman aged 18-29 years in good health. The J gene is TRBJ2-3, the V gene TRBV6-5, with D hard to call. CDR3 bases: TGTGCCAGCAGTTACTATGGCACAGATACGCAGTATTTT. Translated, it gives CASSYYGTDTQYF.